This T cell receptor (beta chain) was recovered during a study of cytotoxic CD8 clonotypes in ibrutinib-treated CLL. Background on the study: Among patients, roughly 25 responded partially and 2 completely; some 15 then stayed remitted and 12 progressed after median approximately 72 months.

Only in-frame clones appear in the TCRdb table, and some are missing; sequencing was by immunoSEQ multiplex PCR. The sample contains 160,000 or so clones, more than 75% of which appear only once. With respect to this clone: Its matching antigen is unknown.

General study results and limits: While tracking circulating CD8+ T-cell counts, baseline clonality exceeded that of age-matched healthy donors. Increased clonality at ibrutinib response gave way to a return toward baseline at progression. Sampling of sustained-remission and progressing patients occurred at differing times.

Sequences were derived from PBMCs, sampled after 12 months of ibrutinib treatment. This receptor was taken from a human donor with chronic lymphocytic leukemia.

The CDR3 nucleotides read TGCAGTGCTATCTTCAATGAGCAGTTCTTC. It is translated as CSAIFNEQFF. The chain recombines TRBV20-1 with TRBJ2-1; D gene ambiguous. This CDR3 region has 10 residues. V was clipped by 4 bases and J by 6 bases, with 4 bases between them. Germline V CDR1 and CDR2: DFQATT, SNEGSKA (reference sequence).